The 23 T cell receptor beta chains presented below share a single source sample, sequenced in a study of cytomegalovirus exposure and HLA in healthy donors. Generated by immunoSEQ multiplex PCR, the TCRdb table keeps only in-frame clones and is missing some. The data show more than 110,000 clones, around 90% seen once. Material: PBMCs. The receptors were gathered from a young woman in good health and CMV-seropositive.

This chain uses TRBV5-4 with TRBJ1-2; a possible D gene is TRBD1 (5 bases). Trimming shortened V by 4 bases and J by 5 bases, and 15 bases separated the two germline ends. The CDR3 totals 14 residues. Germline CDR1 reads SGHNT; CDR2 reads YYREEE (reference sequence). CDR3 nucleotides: TGTGCCAGCAGCCCTGGAGGGGAAGGATATGGCTACACCTTC. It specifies CASSPGGEGYGYTF.

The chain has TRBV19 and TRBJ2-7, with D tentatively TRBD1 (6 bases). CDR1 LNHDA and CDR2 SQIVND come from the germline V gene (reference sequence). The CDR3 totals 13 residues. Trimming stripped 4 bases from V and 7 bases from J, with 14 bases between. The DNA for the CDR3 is TGTGCCAGTAGTACGACAGGCTCAGGGGAGCAGTACTTC. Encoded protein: CASSTTGSGEQYF.

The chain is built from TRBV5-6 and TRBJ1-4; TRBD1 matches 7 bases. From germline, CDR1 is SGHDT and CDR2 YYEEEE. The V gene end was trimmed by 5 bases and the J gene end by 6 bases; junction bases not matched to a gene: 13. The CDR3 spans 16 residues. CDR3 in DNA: TGTGCCAGCAGTTCCGGACAGGAGCAGGTTTATGAAAAACTGTTTTTT. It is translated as CASSSGQEQVYEKLFF. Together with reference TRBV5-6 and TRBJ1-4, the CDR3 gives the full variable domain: DAGVTQSPTHLIKTRGQQVTLRCSPKSGHDTVSWYQQALGQGPQFIFQYYEEEERQRGNFPDRFSGHQFPNYSSELNVNALLLGDSALYLCASSSGQEQVYEKLFFGSGTQLSVL.

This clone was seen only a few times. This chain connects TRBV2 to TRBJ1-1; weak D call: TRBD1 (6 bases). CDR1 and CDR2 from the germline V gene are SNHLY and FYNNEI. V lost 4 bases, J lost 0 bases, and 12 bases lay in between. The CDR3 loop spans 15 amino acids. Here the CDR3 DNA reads TGTGCCAGCAGTGTCGACAGGATTCTGAACACTGAAGCTTTCTTT. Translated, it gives CASSVDRILNTEAFF.

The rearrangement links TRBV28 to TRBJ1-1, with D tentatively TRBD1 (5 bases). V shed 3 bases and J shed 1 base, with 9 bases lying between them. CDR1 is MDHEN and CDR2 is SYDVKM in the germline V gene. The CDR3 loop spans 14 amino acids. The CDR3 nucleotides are TGTGCCAGCAGTTTGGGGGGTACGAACACTGAAGCTTTCTTT. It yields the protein CASSLGGTNTEAFF. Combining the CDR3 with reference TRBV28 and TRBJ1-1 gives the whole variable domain DVKVTQSSRYLVKRTGEKVFLECVQDMDHENMFWYRQDPGLGLRLIYFSYDVKMKEKGDIPEGYSVSREKKERFSLILESASTNQTSMYLCASSLGGTNTEAFFGQGTRLTVV.

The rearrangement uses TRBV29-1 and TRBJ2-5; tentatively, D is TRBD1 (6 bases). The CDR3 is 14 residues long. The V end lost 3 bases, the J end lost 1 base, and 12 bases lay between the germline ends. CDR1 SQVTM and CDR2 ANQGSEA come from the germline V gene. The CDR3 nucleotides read TGCAGCGTTGATCTGGGGGCCCTCCAAGAGACCCAGTACTTC. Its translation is CSVDLGALQETQYF. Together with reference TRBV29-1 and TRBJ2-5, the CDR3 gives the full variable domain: SAVISQKPSRDICQRGTSLTIQCQVDSQVTMMFWYRQQPGQSLTLIATANQGSEATYESGFVIDKFPISRPNLTFSTLTVSNMSPEDSSIYLCSVDLGALQETQYFGPGTRLLVL.

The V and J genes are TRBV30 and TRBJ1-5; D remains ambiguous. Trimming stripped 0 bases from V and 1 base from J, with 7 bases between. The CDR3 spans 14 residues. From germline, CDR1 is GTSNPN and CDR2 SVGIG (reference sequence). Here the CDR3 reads CAWSVGESNQPQHF. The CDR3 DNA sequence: TGTGCCTGGAGTGTTGGAGAGAGCAATCAGCCCCAGCATTTT. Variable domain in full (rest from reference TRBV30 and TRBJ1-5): SQTIHQWPATLVQPVGSPLSLECTVEGTSNPNLYWYRQAAGRGLQLLFYSVGIGQISSEVPQNLSASRPQDRQFILSSKKLLLSDSGFYLCAWSVGESNQPQHFGDGTRLSIL.

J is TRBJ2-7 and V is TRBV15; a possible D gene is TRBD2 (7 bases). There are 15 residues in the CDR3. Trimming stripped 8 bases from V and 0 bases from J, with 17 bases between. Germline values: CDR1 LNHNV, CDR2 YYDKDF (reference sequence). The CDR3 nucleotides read TGTGCCACCCCAAGGGGGAGGGTTCCCTCCTACGAGCAGTACTTC. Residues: CATPRGRVPSYEQYF.

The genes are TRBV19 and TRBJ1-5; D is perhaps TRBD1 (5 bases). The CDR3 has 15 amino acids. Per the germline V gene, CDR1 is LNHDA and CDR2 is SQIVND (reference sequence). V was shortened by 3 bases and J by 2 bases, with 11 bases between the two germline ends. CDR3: CASSISGDGNQPQHF. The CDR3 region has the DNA TGTGCCAGTAGTATCTCGGGGGATGGCAATCAGCCCCAGCATTTT.

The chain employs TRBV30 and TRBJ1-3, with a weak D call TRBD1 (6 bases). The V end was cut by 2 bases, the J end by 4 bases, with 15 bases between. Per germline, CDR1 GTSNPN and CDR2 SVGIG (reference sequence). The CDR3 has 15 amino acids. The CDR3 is CAWSRAGAAGNTIYF. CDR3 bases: TGTGCCTGGAGTCGGGCGGGGGCAGCGGGAAACACCATATATTTT.

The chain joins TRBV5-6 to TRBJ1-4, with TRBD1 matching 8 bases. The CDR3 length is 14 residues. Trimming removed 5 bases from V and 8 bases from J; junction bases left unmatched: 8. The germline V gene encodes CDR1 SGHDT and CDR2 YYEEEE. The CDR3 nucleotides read TGTGCCAGCAGTCTTCAGGGGGCGAGGGAAAAACTGTTTTTT. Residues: CASSLQGAREKLFF.

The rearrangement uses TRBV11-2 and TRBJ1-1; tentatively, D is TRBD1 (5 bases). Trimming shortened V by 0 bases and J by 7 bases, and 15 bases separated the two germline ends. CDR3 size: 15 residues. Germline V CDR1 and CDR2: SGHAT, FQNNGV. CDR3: CASSLDSAGFGEAFF. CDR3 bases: TGTGCCAGCAGCTTAGATTCCGCAGGGTTTGGTGAAGCTTTCTTT. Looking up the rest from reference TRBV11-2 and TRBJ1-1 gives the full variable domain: EAGVAQSPRYKIIEKRQSVAFWCNPISGHATLYWYQQILGQGPKLLIQFQNNGVVDDSQLPKDRFSAERLKGVDSTLKIQPAKLEDSAVYLCASSLDSAGFGEAFFGQGTRLTVV.

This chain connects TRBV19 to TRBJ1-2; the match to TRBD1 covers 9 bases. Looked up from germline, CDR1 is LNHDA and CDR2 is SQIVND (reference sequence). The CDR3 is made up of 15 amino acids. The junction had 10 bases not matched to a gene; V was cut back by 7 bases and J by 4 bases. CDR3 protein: CASKDISQGAYGYTF. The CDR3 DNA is TGTGCCAGTAAGGATATCTCACAGGGGGCCTATGGCTACACCTTC.

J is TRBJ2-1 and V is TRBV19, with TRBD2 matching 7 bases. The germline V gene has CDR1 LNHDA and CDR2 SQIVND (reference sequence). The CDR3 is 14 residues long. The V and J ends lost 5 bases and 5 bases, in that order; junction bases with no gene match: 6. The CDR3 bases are TGTGCCAGTAGTTCGCTAGCGGTCCACAATGAGCAGTTCTTC. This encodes CASSSLAVHNEQFF.

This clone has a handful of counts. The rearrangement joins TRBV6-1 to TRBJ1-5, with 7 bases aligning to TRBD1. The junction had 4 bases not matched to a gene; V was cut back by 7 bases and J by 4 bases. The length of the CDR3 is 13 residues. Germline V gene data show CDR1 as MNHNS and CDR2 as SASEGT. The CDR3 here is CASTRDSNQPQHF. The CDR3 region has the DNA TGTGCCAGCACGCGGGACAGTAATCAGCCCCAGCATTTT.

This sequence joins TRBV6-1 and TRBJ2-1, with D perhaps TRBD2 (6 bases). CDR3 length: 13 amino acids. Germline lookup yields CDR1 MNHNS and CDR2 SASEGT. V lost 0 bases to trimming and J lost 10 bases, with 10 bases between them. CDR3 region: CASSEALGGEQFF. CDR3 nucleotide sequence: TGTGCCAGCAGTGAAGCACTGGGAGGAGAGCAGTTCTTC.

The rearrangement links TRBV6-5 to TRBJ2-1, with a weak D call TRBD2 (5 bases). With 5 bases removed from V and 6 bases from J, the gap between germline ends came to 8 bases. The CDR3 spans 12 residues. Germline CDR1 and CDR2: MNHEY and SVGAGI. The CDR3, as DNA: TGTGCCAGCAGTGGACTCTTCAATGAGCAGTTCTTC. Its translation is CASSGLFNEQFF.

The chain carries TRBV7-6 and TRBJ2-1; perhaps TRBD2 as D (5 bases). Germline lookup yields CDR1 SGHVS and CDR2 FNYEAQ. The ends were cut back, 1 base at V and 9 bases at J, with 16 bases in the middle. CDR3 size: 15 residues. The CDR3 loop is CASSLERTTLSEQFF. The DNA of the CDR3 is TGTGCCAGCAGCTTAGAGCGGACCACCCTCTCTGAGCAGTTCTTC.

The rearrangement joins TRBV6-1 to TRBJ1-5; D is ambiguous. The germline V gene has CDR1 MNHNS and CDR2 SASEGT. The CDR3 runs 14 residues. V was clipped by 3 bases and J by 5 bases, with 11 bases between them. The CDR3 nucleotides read TGTGCCAGCAGTGATCTTAGAGTTGATCAGCCCCAGCATTTT. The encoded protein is CASSDLRVDQPQHF.

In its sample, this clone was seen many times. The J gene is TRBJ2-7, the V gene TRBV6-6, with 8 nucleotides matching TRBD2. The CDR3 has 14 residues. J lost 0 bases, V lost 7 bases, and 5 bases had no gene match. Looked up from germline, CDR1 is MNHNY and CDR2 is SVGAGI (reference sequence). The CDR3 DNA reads TGTGCCAGCACCGCCGGGACTAGCTCCTACGAGCAGTACTTC. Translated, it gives CASTAGTSSYEQYF.

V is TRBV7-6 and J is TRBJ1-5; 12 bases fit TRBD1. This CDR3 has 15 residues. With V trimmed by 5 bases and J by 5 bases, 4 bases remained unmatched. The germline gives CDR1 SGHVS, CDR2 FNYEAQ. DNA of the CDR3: TGTGCCAGCAGCCAGGGACAGGGGGCACATCAGCCCCAGCATTTT. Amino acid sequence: CASSQGQGAHQPQHF.

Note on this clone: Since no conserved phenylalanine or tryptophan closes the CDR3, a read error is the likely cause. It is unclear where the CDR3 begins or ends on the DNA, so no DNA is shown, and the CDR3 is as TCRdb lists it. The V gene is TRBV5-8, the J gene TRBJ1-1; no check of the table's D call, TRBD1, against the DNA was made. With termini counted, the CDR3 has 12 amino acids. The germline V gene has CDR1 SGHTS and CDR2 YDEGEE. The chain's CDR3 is CASSLPWTGVLV.

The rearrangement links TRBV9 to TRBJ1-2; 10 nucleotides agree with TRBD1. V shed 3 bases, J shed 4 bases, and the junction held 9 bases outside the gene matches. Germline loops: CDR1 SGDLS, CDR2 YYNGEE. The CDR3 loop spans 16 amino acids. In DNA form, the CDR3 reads TGTGCCAGCAGCGCCGAGACAGGGGGCGAGGTCTATGGCTACACCTTC. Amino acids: CASSAETGGEVYGYTF.